This TCR beta chain was found in a study of post-analysis software for immune sequencing data. Notes on this clonotype: The target antigen is unknown.

Germline CDR1 MNHEY, CDR2 SMNVEV (reference sequence). J lost 13 bases, V lost 3 bases, and 16 bases had no gene match. The CDR3 has 17 residues. Points from the study as a whole: The study found TRBV5-6, TRBV5-1 and TRBV20-1 among a handful of TRBV segments more frequent in patients than controls. Controls' normalized Chao1 diversity significantly exceeded that of multiple sclerosis patients.

cDNA libraries for TCR beta contained unique molecular identifiers. In TCRdb, the PCR reads were re-called with MiXCR into one record per CDR3 protein. The sample carries some 160,000 distinct CDR3 sequences, 36% recorded once. The material was blood, obtained after autologous hematopoietic stem cell transplantation. The clonotype was recovered from a girl aged 10-17 years with multiple sclerosis. The chain is built from TRBV27 and TRBJ2-1, with TRBD2 identical over 12 bases. CDR3 residues: CASSFMTSGSERKTQFF. The CDR3 DNA sequence: TGTGCCAGCAGTTTTATGACTAGCGGGAGTGAGCGGAAGACCCAGTTCTTC.